Sequencing of this T cell receptor beta chain was carried out in a study of T cells in Graves' hyperthyroidism and ophthalmopathy. Authors of the study amplified TCR beta CDR3 regions from RNA transcripts. The TCR CDR3 was amplified in a first-round RT-PCR using the HTBI primer set. MiXCR was run by TCRdb on the multiplex PCR reads, yielding one entry per CDR3 protein. The sample lists around 540,000 distinct CDR3 sequences; approximately 44% were seen once. This clonotype was counted many times. Antigen specificity is unknown. When ophthalmopathy did not progress within 18 months, Graves' hyperthyroidism was considered stable. With a duration under 2 months, the hyperthyroidism was newly diagnosed in patients aged 18 to 65. A patient was excluded if there was uncontrolled infection, other autoimmune disease, pregnancy or lactation. Overall study findings and caveats: A 13 V-J model separated ophthalmopathy from stable hyperthyroidism.

The CDR3 sequence is 14 residues long. Germline values: CDR1 MGHDK, CDR2 SYGVNS. With V trimmed by 3 bases and J by 2 bases, 4 bases remained unmatched. The rearrangement joins TRBV25-1 to TRBJ2-7; TRBD2 aligns across 7 bases. This clonotype originated in a woman between 18 and 29 years old with Graves' hyperthyroidism. Sequencing was done on a sample of peripheral blood or thyroid tissue (not recorded which). CDR3 sequence (DNA): TGTGCCAGCAGTGAGAACGCGGGAGCCTACGAGCAGTACTTC. This gives the protein CASSENAGAYEQYF.